The sequence of this T cell receptor beta chain was determined in a study of shared clonotypes between healthy human individuals. From germline, CDR1 is MNHNS and CDR2 SASEGT. V was pared by 6 bases and J by 11 bases, with 10 bases between. The CDR3 consists of 10 residues. The study ran the assay at deep level. Method: immunoSEQ multiplex PCR; TCRdb's copy keeps in-frame clones and lacks some. The profile shows hundreds of thousands of clones, approximately 97% of them singletons. This clone was counted a single time. The sample taken for sequencing was naive CD4+ T cells sorted from blood. Noted subset: CD45RA+ positively selected. The receptor was derived from a young woman in good health. This chain links TRBV6-1 with TRBJ1-1; D perhaps matches TRBD1 (5 bases). CDR3 DNA: TGTGCCAGCAGATGGGGGACGGCTTTCTTT. Its protein product is CASRWGTAFF.